This T cell receptor beta chain was found in a study of breast tumors, draining lymph nodes, adjacent tissues. Breast cancer patients provided tissue from their axillary draining lymph nodes. TCRdb redid the calling of the multiplex PCR reads with MiXCR, one entry per CDR3 protein. The sample has about 180,000 distinct CDR3 sequences, about 30% seen once. The CDR3 runs to 14 residues. V lost 7 bases to trimming and J lost 8 bases; unmatched junction nucleotides: 11. Germline V gives CDR1 LNHDA, CDR2 SQIVND (reference sequence). This clonotype has a count of ten or more. Sequencing was done on a sample of axillary lymph node tissue. The origin of this receptor is a female donor with breast cancer. Some clones in this sample may be carry-over from other donors' samples. The gene calls are TRBV19 and TRBJ2-1, with TRBD1 identical over 7 bases. CDR3 nucleotides: TGTGCCAGTACCTCGGACAGGTATTCGGATGAGCAGTTCTTC. As protein: CASTSDRYSDEQFF.